A single sample is the source of the 19 T cell receptor beta chains below, sequenced in a study of blood T cell repertoires in COVID-19. Assay: immunoSEQ multiplex PCR; the TCRdb copy retains only in-frame clones and omits some. Seen here are some 170,000 clones, about 80% observed once, and the top ten hold around 24%. The sequenced sample was peripheral blood. The receptors originated from a woman aged 70-85 years with acute or convalescent COVID-19.

This rearrangement joins TRBV15 to TRBJ1-4; D is undetermined. This CDR3 comprises 15 residues. Germline assignment: CDR1 LNHNV and CDR2 YYDKDF (reference sequence). Trimming shortened V by 5 bases and J by 5 bases, and 15 bases separated the two germline ends. The DNA of the CDR3 is TGTGCCACCAGCGCTATAGGAGAAACCAATGAAAAACTGTTTTTT. Translated: CATSAIGETNEKLFF.

In its sample, this clone was seen once. The chain employs TRBV4-2 and TRBJ1-4; TRBD1 aligns across 7 bases. The V segment lost 0 bases and the J segment 2 bases; nucleotides outside the gene matches: 6. Germline-derived CDR1 and CDR2 are LGHNA and YNFKEQ. The CDR3 spans 17 residues. The CDR3 DNA sequence: TGTGCCAGCAGCCAAGAGCGACAGGGAGGCACTAATGAAAAACTGTTTTTT. This sequence encodes CASSQERQGGTNEKLFF.

The chain combines TRBV11-1 with TRBJ2-5; 9 nucleotides align to TRBD2. Germline-derived CDR1 and CDR2 are SGHAT and FQDESV (reference sequence). J was trimmed by 5 bases and V by 1 base; bases with no gene match: 2. The CDR3 spans 14 residues. CDR3 in DNA: TGTGCCAGCAGCTTAGTAGCGGGAGTCGAGACCCAGTACTTC. Translation gives CASSLVAGVETQYF. The complete variable domain, with remaining parts taken from reference TRBV11-1 and TRBJ2-5, reads EAEVAQSPRYKITEKSQAVAFWCDPISGHATLYWYRQILGQGPELLVQFQDESVVDDSQLPKDRFSAERLKGVDSTLKIQPAELGDSAMYLCASSLVAGVETQYFGPGTRLLVL.

The J gene is TRBJ1-5, the V gene TRBV4-1; 10 bases align to TRBD1. Trimming cost V 3 bases and J 7 bases; bases outside gene matches: 6. CDR3 length: 15 amino acids. Germline loops: CDR1 MGHRA, CDR2 YSYEKL. CDR3 residues: CASSHTGQGVQPQHF. In DNA, the CDR3 is TGCGCCAGCAGCCATACCGGACAGGGGGTACAGCCCCAGCATTTT.

The chain has TRBV10-2 and TRBJ1-2, with D maybe TRBD1 (6 bases). CDR1 is WSHSY, CDR2 SAAADI, per germline. The CDR3 extends over 12 amino acids. V shed 4 bases and J shed 8 bases, with 11 bases lying between them. The CDR3 DNA is TGCGCCAGCAGTGTCAGGGGAGAGGGCTACACCTTC. Translated, it gives CASSVRGEGYTF.

This chain joins TRBV5-4 and TRBJ2-5; 7 nucleotides line up with TRBD2. Trimming at V came to 4 bases and at J to 3 bases, leaving 6 bases not matched to a gene. CDR1 SGHNT and CDR2 YYREEE come from the germline V gene (reference sequence). The CDR3 totals 14 residues. Here the CDR3 reads CASSLGRREETQYF. As DNA, the CDR3 is TGTGCCAGCAGCCTCGGGAGGAGAGAAGAGACCCAGTACTTC.

The CDR3, as DNA: TGTGCCAGCTCACCGGGACAGGGGCACAATGAGCAGTTCTTC. It translates to CASSPGQGHNEQFF. The chain links TRBV18 to TRBJ2-1; 10 bases match TRBD1. V dropped 3 bases and J dropped 5; count of bases not matched to a gene: 1. Germline CDR1 and CDR2: KGHSH and LQKENI. The CDR3 has 14 residues.

The V call is TRBV3-1 (or the pseudogene TRBV3-2), the J call TRBJ1-2; possibly TRBD1 for D (6 bases). This CDR3 region has 17 residues. Trimming stripped 2 bases from V and 1 base from J, with 17 bases between. The germline CDR1 and CDR2 sequences are LGHDT and YNNKEL (reference sequence). CDR3 DNA sequence: TGTGCCAGCAGCCAACGGACAGCTACGCTGCTTAACTATGGCTACACCTTC. Translated: CASSQRTATLLNYGYTF.

The CDR3 DNA reads as TGCGCCAGCAGCCCCAGCCTAGCAGGGGCGAACACTGAAGCTTTCTTT. Its translation is CASSPSLAGANTEAFF. V usage is TRBV4-1 and J usage is TRBJ1-1, with D perhaps matching TRBD1 (6 bases). The V gene lost 4 bases and the J gene lost 1 base, with 16 bases spanning the gap. The length of the CDR3 is 16 residues. Germline V gives CDR1 MGHRA, CDR2 YSYEKL.

The chain joins TRBV29-1 to TRBJ2-3; TRBD2 aligns across 9 bases. Germline loops: CDR1 SQVTM, CDR2 ANQGSEA. The CDR3 consists of 13 residues. V gave up 6 bases and J gave up 1 base; unmatched junction bases: 2. The CDR3 DNA reads as TGCAGCGTAAAGCGGGAGGGCACAGATACGCAGTATTTT. Translated, it gives CSVKREGTDTQYF.

V and J are TRBV5-1 and TRBJ2-2; D gene unclear. The CDR3 consists of 13 residues. Per the germline V gene, CDR1 is SGHRS and CDR2 is YFSETQ. The V and J ends lost 0 bases and 8 bases respectively, with 8 bases between them. The CDR3, as DNA: TGCGCCAGCAGCTTGGTTGTGAGTGGGGAGCTGTTTTTT. Translated: CASSLVVSGELFF.

The chain couples TRBV4-1 to TRBJ2-7, with 9 nucleotides matching TRBD1. CDR3 size: 18 residues. J was trimmed by 3 bases and V by 2 bases; bases with no gene match: 14. CDR1 is MGHRA and CDR2 is YSYEKL in the germline V gene. This CDR3 reads CASSQRTTGTGISYEQYF. DNA of the CDR3: TGCGCCAGCAGCCAACGAACGACCGGGACAGGGATTAGCTACGAGCAGTACTTC.

V usage is TRBV5-1 and J usage is TRBJ2-7; D may be TRBD2 (6 bases). Trimming pared 0 bases from V and 0 bases from J, leaving 7 bases between. CDR3 length equals 14 residues. CDR1 SGHRS and CDR2 YFSETQ come from the germline V gene. The CDR3 spells CASSLERASYEQYF. The CDR3 bases are TGCGCCAGCAGCTTGGAGCGGGCCTCCTACGAGCAGTACTTC.

This chain links TRBV5-5 with TRBJ2-1, with TRBD2 matching 8 bases. Germline V lookup: CDR1 SGHKS, CDR2 YYEKEE (reference sequence). Trimming at V came to 3 bases and at J to 1 base, leaving 3 bases not matched to a gene. The CDR3 loop spans 15 amino acids. The DNA of the CDR3 is TGTGCCAGCAGCTCACTAGCGGAATCCTACAATGAGCAGTTCTTC. Its translation is CASSSLAESYNEQFF. The variable domain in full, completed from reference TRBV5-5 and TRBJ2-1, reads DAGVTQSPTHLIKTRGQQVTLRCSPISGHKSVSWYQQVLGQGPQFIFQYYEKEERGRGNFPDRFSARQFPNYSSELNVNALLLGDSALYLCASSSLAESYNEQFFGPGTRLTVL.

The V and J genes are TRBV5-1 and TRBJ1-1; 9 bases map to TRBD1. The CDR3 runs 16 residues. Looked up from germline, CDR1 is SGHRS and CDR2 is YFSETQ. V trimming: 0 bases; J trimming: 0 bases; junction bases outside the gene matches: 3. The CDR3, as DNA: TGCGCCAGCAGCTTGGCAGGGGACAGGGTGAACACTGAAGCTTTCTTT. This encodes CASSLAGDRVNTEAFF.

J is TRBJ2-1 and V is TRBV19; 8 positions match TRBD2. Germline V gene sequence: CDR1 LNHDA, CDR2 SQIVND (reference sequence). V lost 4 bases and J lost 10; bases outside the gene matches: 9. CDR3 length: 14 residues. CDR3 coding DNA: TGTGCCAGTAGTAATCAAGGAGCGGGAGACGAGCAGTTCTTC. Its translation is CASSNQGAGDEQFF.

The chain carries TRBV28 and TRBJ1-6, with 8 positions matching TRBD1. V lost 5 bases to trimming and J lost 4 bases; unmatched junction nucleotides: 4. The length of the CDR3 is 15 residues. Germline CDR1 MDHEN, CDR2 SYDVKM. The CDR3 DNA reads as TGTGCCAGCAGTGGGAGGACAGGGTATAATTCACCCCTCCACTTT. Translating it yields CASSGRTGYNSPLHF. Based on the CDR3 plus reference TRBV28 and TRBJ1-6, the full variable domain is DVKVTQSSRYLVKRTGEKVFLECVQDMDHENMFWYRQDPGLGLRLIYFSYDVKMKEKGDIPEGYSVSREKKERFSLILESASTNQTSMYLCASSGRTGYNSPLHFGNGTRLTVT.

In DNA, the CDR3 is TGTGCCAGCAGCTTAAAAGCGGGAAACTACGAGCAGTACTTC. Residues: CASSLKAGNYEQYF. The V call is TRBV7-2, the J call TRBJ2-7, with 7 bases matching TRBD2. Per germline, CDR1 SGHTA and CDR2 FQGNSA. With V trimmed by 2 bases and J by 3 bases, 4 bases remained unmatched. The CDR3 is 14 residues long.

The rearrangement uses TRBV4-1 and TRBJ2-5; 10 bases are shared with TRBD1. The ends lost 4 bases at V and 4 bases at J; junction bases unmatched: 9. Per germline, CDR1 MGHRA and CDR2 YSYEKL. This CDR3 is 16 amino acids long. CDR3 region: CASSRRGTGEGETQYF. CDR3 DNA: TGCGCCAGCAGCCGAAGGGGGACAGGGGAAGGAGAGACCCAGTACTTC.